This passage covers 3 T cell receptor beta chains from one sample sequenced in a study of blood T cell repertoires in COVID-19. Sequenced by immunoSEQ multiplex PCR; TCRdb stores in-frame clones only, minus some. Of 290,000 or so clones listed, nearly 90% were seen once; the top ten hold approximately 4.3%. The sequenced sample consisted of PBMCs or T cells enriched from blood (not recorded which). The source of these receptors is a woman aged 18-29 years with acute COVID-19.

The chain links TRBV5-1 to TRBJ1-1, with D possibly matching TRBD1 (5 bases). In germline, CDR1 is SGHRS, CDR2 YFSETQ. Trimming removed 0 bases from V and 2 bases from J, with 11 bases in between. This CDR3 contains 15 residues. CDR3 region: CASSLEWTSNTEAFF. The CDR3 DNA reads TGCGCCAGCAGCTTGGAATGGACATCTAACACTGAAGCTTTCTTT.

In DNA form, the CDR3 reads TGTGCCAGTATCAGGGATACTGGCTATGGCTACACCTTC. Residues: CASIRDTGYGYTF. The V gene is TRBV19, the J gene TRBJ1-2; the D gene is possibly TRBD1 (5 bases). Germline V lookup: CDR1 LNHDA, CDR2 SQIVND (reference sequence). The CDR3 sequence is 13 residues long. V lost 7 bases and J lost 4, with 13 bases in between.

This clone has only one observation. V usage is TRBV9 and J usage is TRBJ2-2, with 10 bases aligning to TRBD2. Trimming took 3 bases from V and 3 from J; bases not matched to a gene: 5. CDR1 is SGDLS and CDR2 is YYNGEE in the germline V gene. The CDR3 loop spans 16 amino acids. CDR3 bases: TGTGCCAGCAGCGACCCCAGCGGGAGGGACACCGGGGAGCTGTTTTTT. Encoded protein: CASSDPSGRDTGELFF. Full variable domain (missing parts from reference TRBV9 and TRBJ2-2): DSGVTQTPKHLITATGQRVTLRCSPRSGDLSVYWYQQSLDQGLQFLIQYYNGEERAKGNILERFSAQQFPDLHSELNLSSLELGDSALYFCASSDPSGRDTGELFFGEGSRLTVL.